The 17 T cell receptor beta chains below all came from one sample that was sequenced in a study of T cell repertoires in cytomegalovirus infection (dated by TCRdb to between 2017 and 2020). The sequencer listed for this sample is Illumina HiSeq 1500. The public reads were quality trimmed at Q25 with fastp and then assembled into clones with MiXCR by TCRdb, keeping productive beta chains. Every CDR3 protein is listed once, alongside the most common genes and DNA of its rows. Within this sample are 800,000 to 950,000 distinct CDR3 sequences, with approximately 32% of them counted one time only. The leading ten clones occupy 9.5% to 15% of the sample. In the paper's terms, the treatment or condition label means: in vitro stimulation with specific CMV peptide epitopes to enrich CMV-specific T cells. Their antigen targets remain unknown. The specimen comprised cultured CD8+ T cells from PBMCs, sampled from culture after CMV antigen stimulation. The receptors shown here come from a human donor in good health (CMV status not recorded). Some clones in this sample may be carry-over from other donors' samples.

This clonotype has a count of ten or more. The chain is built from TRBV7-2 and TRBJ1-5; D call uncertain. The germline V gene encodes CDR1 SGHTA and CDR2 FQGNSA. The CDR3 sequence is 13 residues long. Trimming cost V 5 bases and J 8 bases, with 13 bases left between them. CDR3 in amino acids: CASSPGPSKPQHF. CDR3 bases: TGTGCCAGCAGCCCCGGGCCGTCCAAGCCCCAGCATTTT. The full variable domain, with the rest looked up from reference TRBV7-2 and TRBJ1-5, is GAGVSQSPSNKVTEKGKDVELRCDPISGHTALYWYRQSLGQGLEFLIYFQGNSAPDKSGLPSDRFSAERTGGSVSTLTIQRTQQEDSAVYLCASSPGPSKPQHFGDGTRLSIL.

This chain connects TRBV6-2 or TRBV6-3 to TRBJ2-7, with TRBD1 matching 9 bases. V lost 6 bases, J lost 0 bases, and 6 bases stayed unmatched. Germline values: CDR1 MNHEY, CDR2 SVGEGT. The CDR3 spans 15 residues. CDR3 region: CASSRRQGGSYEQYV. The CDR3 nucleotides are TGTGCCAGCAGCAGACGACAGGGGGGCTCCTACGAGCAGTACGTC.

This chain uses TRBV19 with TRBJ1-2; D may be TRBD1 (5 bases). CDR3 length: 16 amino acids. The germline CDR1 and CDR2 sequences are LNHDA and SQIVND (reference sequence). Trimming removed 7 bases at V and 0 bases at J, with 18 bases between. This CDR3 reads CASTSGTEISNYGYTF. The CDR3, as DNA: TGTGCCAGTACCTCAGGGACCGAAATCTCTAACTATGGCTACACCTTC.

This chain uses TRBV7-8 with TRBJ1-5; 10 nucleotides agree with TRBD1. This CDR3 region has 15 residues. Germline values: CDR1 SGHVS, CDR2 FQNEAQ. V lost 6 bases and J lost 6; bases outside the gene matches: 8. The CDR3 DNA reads TGTGCCAGCAGTGAGCCGGGACAGGGGACTCAGCCCCAGCATTTT. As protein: CASSEPGQGTQPQHF.

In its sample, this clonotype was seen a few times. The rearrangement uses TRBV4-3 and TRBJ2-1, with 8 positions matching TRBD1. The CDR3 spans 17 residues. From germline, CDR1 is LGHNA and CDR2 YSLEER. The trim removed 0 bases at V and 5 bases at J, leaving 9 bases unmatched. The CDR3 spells CASSQEGVQGANNEQFF. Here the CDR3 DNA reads TGCGCCAGCAGCCAAGAGGGGGTTCAGGGGGCAAACAATGAGCAGTTCTTC.

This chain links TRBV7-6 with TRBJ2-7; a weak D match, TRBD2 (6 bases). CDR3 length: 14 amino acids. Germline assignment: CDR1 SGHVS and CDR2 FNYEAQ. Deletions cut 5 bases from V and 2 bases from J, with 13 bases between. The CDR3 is CASSPVAGTYEQYF. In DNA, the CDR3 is TGTGCCAGCAGCCCAGTGGCGGGAACCTACGAGCAGTACTTC.

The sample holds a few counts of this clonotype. The CDR3 sequence: CASSPRQWQAQAFF. The CDR3 coding sequence is TGTGCCAGCAGTCCCCGGCAGTGGCAGGCCCAAGCTTTCTTT. This rearrangement joins TRBV6-1 to TRBJ1-1; no definite D call. V lost 5 bases to trimming and J lost 9 bases, with 19 bases between them. The CDR3 length is 14 residues. The germline gives CDR1 MNHNS, CDR2 SASEGT.

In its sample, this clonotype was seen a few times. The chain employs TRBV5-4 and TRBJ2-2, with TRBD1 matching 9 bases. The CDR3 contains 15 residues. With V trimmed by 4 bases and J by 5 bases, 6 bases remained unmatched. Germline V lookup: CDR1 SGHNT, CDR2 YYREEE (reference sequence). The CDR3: CASSRDRAKTGELFF. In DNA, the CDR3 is TGTGCCAGCAGCCGGGACAGGGCCAAAACCGGGGAGCTGTTTTTT.

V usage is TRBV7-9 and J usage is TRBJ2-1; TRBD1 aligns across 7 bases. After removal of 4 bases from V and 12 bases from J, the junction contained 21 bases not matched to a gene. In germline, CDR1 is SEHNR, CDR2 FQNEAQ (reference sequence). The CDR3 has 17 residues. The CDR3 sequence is CASSSEETGTFPRSQFF. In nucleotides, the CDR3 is TGTGCCAGCAGCTCCGAGGAGACAGGGACCTTCCCAAGGTCGCAGTTCTTC.

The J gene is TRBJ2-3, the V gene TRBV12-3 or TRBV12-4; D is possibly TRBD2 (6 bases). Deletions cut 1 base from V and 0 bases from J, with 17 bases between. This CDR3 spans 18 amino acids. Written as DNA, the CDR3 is TGTGCCAGCAGTTTAGTTGCGGGGCCCATACCAAGCACAGATACGCAGTATTTT. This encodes CASSLVAGPIPSTDTQYF.

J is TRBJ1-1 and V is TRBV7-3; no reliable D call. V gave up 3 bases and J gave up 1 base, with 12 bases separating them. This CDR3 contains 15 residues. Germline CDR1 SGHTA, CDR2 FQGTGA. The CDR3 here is CASSFGSEGNTEAFF. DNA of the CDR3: TGTGCCAGCAGCTTCGGGTCAGAGGGGAACACTGAAGCTTTCTTT.

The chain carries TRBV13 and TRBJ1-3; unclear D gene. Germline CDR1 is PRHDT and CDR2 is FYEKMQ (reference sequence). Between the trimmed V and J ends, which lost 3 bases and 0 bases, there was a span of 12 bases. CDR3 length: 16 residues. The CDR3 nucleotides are TGTGCCAGCAGCTTGGGCAGGACCTACTCTGGAAACACCATATATTTT. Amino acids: CASSLGRTYSGNTIYF.

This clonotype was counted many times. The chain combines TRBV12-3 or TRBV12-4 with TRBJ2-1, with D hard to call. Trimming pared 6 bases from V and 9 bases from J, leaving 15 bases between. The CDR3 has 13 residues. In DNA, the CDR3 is TGTGCCAGCAGCCGAACTTGGTCCGGTGAGCAGTTCTTC. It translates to CASSRTWSGEQFF.

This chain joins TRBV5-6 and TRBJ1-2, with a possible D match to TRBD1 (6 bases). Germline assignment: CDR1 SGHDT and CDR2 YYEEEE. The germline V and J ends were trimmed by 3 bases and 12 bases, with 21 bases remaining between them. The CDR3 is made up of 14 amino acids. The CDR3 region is CASSSYSTGYAHTF. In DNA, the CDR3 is TGTGCCAGCAGCTCCTACTCGACAGGATACGCCCACACCTTC.

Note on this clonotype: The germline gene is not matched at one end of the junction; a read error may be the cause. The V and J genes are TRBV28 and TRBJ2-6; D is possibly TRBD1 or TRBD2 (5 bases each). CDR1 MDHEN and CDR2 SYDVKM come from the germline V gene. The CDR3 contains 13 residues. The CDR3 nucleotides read TGTGCCAGCAGTTTATCCGGGGCCAACGTCCCGACTTTC. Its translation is CASSLSGANVPTF.

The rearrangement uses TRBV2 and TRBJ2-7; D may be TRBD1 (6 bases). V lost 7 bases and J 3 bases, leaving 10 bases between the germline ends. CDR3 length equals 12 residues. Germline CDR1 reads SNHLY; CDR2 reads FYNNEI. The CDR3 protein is CASITTGYEQYF. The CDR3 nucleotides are TGTGCCAGCATTACGACAGGCTACGAGCAGTACTTC.

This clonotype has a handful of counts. CDR3 in amino acids: CASSLEAGHFEQYF. The CDR3 region has the DNA TGTGCCAGCAGCTTAGAAGCAGGGCACTTCGAGCAGTACTTC. The genes are TRBV7-6 and TRBJ2-7, with D possibly matching TRBD1 (5 bases). V lost 1 base to trimming and J lost 6 bases, with 13 bases between them. The length of the CDR3 is 14 residues. Germline-derived CDR1 and CDR2 are SGHVS and FNYEAQ. Full variable domain (missing parts from reference TRBV7-6 and TRBJ2-7): GAGVSQSPRYKVTKRGQDVALRCDPISGHVSLYWYRQALGQGPEFLTYFNYEAQQDKSGLPNDRFSAERPEGSISTLTIQRTEQRDSAMYRCASSLEAGHFEQYFGPGTRLTVT.